The 3 T cell receptor beta chains presented below share a single source sample, sequenced in a study of T-cell reconstitution after alpha-beta-depleted transplantation in children. Preparation of the TCRbeta library involved a method that used unique molecular identifiers. TCRdb reanalysed the PCR reads using MiXCR and keeps one entry per CDR3 protein. The sample holds around 76,000 distinct CDR3 sequences, approximately 18% seen once. This specimen consisted of PBMCs, mostly from graft donor cells, obtained 360 days after TCRalphabeta/CD19-depleted stem cell transplant. All receptors derive from a male patient between 2 and 10 years old who had a stem cell transplant for acute lymphoblastic leukemia, so the T cells may come from the graft donor.

The chain has TRBV5-1 and TRBJ1-4; D not resolved. Germline CDR1 reads SGHRS; CDR2 reads YFSETQ. Trimming stripped 4 bases from V and 0 bases from J, with 10 bases between. CDR3 length: 15 amino acids. The chain's CDR3 is CASSRTLATNEKLFF. CDR3 in DNA: TGCGCCAGCAGCAGGACTCTTGCAACTAATGAAAAACTGTTTTTT.

The chain is built from TRBV10-3 and TRBJ1-5; possibly TRBD1 for D (5 bases). The length of the CDR3 is 12 residues. The germline V gene encodes CDR1 ENHRY and CDR2 SYGVKD. V was pared by 5 bases and J by 11 bases, with 13 bases between. CDR3 sequence reads: CAISSTDQSQHF. The CDR3 DNA sequence: TGTGCCATCAGTTCGACAGACCAGTCCCAGCATTTT.

This clonotype was counted at least ten times. The chain carries TRBV7-2 and TRBJ1-6; D call uncertain. The CDR3 totals 12 residues. CDR1 and CDR2 (germline): SGHTA, FQGNSA. Trimming removed 2 bases from V and 8 bases from J, with 4 bases in between. This CDR3 is CASSLSYSPLHF. CDR3 sequence (DNA): TGTGCCAGCAGCTTAAGTTATTCACCCCTCCACTTT.